This T cell receptor (beta chain) was recorded in a study of T cells after yellow fever vaccination. The wider study: Fractions low in cell number were prepared with SMART-Seq v4 Ultra Low Input. The study's findings and limits: Post-booster repertoires again held most primary-vaccination clones (about 95% CD4, 88% CD8). Faster peaking, at day 5 versus 15, marked a secondary response that was weaker. Shared CD4/CD8 clonotypes were a small share, likely from convergent recombination.

TCRdb re-analysed the 5' RACE reads in MiXCR, keeping a single row per CDR3 protein. The sample lists some 560,000 distinct CDR3 sequences, about a sixth occurring once. As concerns this clonotype: Its matching antigen is unknown.

Germline CDR1 and CDR2: SEHNR and FQNEAQ (reference sequence). The length of the CDR3 is 16 residues. V shed 5 bases, J shed 7 bases, and the junction held 11 bases outside the gene matches. The source was PBMCs, collected less than 6 days after the first yellow fever vaccination. This chain joins TRBV7-9 and TRBJ1-6; TRBD1 agrees at 7 bases. This sequence was found in a man aged 18 to 30 who received the YFV17D yellow fever vaccine. CDR3 DNA sequence: TGTGCCAGCAGCATTCCACAGGGGACCCTAAATTCACCCCTCCACTTT. Amino acid sequence: CASSIPQGTLNSPLHF.